The 5 T cell receptor beta chains presented below share a single source sample, sequenced in a study of OX40 agonist ivuxolimab in advanced cancers. This table comes from immunoSEQ multiplex PCR, and its TCRdb copy is limited to in-frame clones, with some not included. The sample lists about 84,000 clones, approximately 90% occurring once. The starting material was CD4+ or CD8+ T cells sorted from blood, obtained in a trial of the OX40 agonist ivuxolimab. All receptors derive from an adult with an advanced solid tumor such as melanoma, head and neck, liver or kidney cancer.

The chain links TRBV29-1 to TRBJ2-6; 11 nucleotides match TRBD1. The V and J ends lost 5 bases and 4 bases, in that order; junction bases with no gene match: 10. CDR1 and CDR2 (germline): SQVTM, ANQGSEA. The CDR3 consists of 17 residues. The CDR3 nucleotides read TGCAGCGTTTCCTCCGGGACAGGGGGGGTCGGGGCCAACGTCCTGACTTTC. Translation gives CSVSSGTGGVGANVLTF.

This rearrangement joins TRBV7-6 to TRBJ1-1, with 8 bases identical to TRBD1. V shed 10 bases and J 1 base; nucleotides not matched to a gene: 5. The CDR3 consists of 13 residues. Germline V lookup: CDR1 SGHVS, CDR2 FNYEAQ. The CDR3 DNA follows: TGTGCCATCCAGGGGGCAGGGAACACTGAAGCTTTCTTT. Protein: CAIQGAGNTEAFF.

V usage is TRBV5-8 and J usage is TRBJ2-3; TRBD1 matches at 7 bases. The CDR3 extends over 14 amino acids. The ends lost 0 bases at V and 3 bases at J; junction bases unmatched: 1. Germline CDR1 is SGHTS and CDR2 is YDEGEE. The CDR3 region is CASSLDRGTDTQYF. The CDR3 DNA sequence: TGTGCCAGCAGCTTGGACAGGGGTACAGATACGCAGTATTTT.

The chain has TRBV5-1 and TRBJ2-1; 11 bases fit TRBD1. The CDR3 contains 15 residues. Trimming cost V 4 bases and J 4 bases; bases outside gene matches: 4. Germline values: CDR1 SGHRS, CDR2 YFSETQ. The CDR3 region is CASSPGQGAYNEQFF. Here the CDR3 DNA reads TGCGCCAGCAGCCCCGGACAGGGGGCTTACAATGAGCAGTTCTTC.

The chain links TRBV6-1 to TRBJ1-4, with TRBD1 as a possible D gene (6 bases). V was shortened by 6 bases and J by 5 bases, with 13 bases between the two germline ends. Germline CDR1 is MNHNS and CDR2 is SASEGT. The CDR3 totals 14 residues. CDR3 sequence (DNA): TGTGCCAGCAGACAGGGACTCAGGAATGAAAAACTGTTTTTT. Its protein is CASRQGLRNEKLFF.